Listed below are T cell receptor beta chains from one sample, sequenced in a study of T-cell reconstitution after alpha-beta-depleted transplantation in children. TCRdb redid the calling of the PCR reads with MiXCR, one entry per CDR3 protein. The top ten clones hold less than 25% of a sample with 280,000 or so distinct CDR3 sequences, under 14% of them seen once. The source material was peripheral blood, sampled 180 days after TCRalphabeta/CD19-depleted stem cell transplant. These receptors all come from a male patient aged 2-10 years who had a stem cell transplant for chronic granulomatous disease, so the T cells may come from the graft donor. The CDR3 runs from the conserved cysteine through the conserved F or W. The D gene is left open where the match is weak. The size of a clone is reported for some rows only, either as once, few or many, or as a class for expanded clones.

j_call clone_size d_call v_call cdr3_aa cdr3_nt
TRBJ1-1 - - TRBV12-3/TRBV12-4 CASSLATGPTEAFF TGTGCCAGCAGTTTAGCCACAGGGCCCACTGAAGCTTTCTTT
TRBJ2-7 few TRBD2 TRBV10-2 CASSDGLANSYEQYF TGCGCCAGCAGTGACGGACTAGCAAACTCCTACGAGCAGTACTTC
TRBJ2-2 many - TRBV7-3 CASSFGKGGVGELFF TGTGCCAGCAGCTTCGGCAAAGGGGGTGTCGGGGAGCTGTTTTTT
TRBJ2-1 - - TRBV19 CASSMSTYSSYNEQFF TGTGCCAGTAGTATGTCCACCTATAGCTCCTACAATGAGCAGTTCTTC
TRBJ2-1 many - TRBV7-2 CASSPKGGMGDNEQFF TGTGCCAGCAGCCCAAAGGGCGGGATGGGCGACAATGAGCAGTTCTTC
TRBJ1-1 many TRBD1 TRBV15 CATSTRQGRAFF TGTGCCACCAGCACGCGACAGGGGCGAGCTTTCTTT
TRBJ2-2 many - TRBV15 CATSRAGELFF TGTGCCACCAGCAGGGCCGGGGAGCTGTTTTTT
TRBJ1-5 many - TRBV4-1 CASSLEQGRDQPQHF TGCGCCAGCAGCCTAGAACAGGGTCGCGATCAGCCCCAGCATTTT
TRBJ1-1 few - TRBV4-2 CASSQDQSRWGPEAFF TGTGCCAGCAGCCAAGACCAATCACGATGGGGCCCTGAAGCTTTCTTT
TRBJ2-5 many TRBD1 TRBV7-9 CASSFPVPTGDETQYF TGTGCCAGCAGCTTTCCGGTTCCCACAGGGGACGAGACCCAGTACTTC
TRBJ2-7 many - TRBV5-1 CASSLVHSYEQYF TGCGCCAGCAGCTTAGTCCACTCCTACGAGCAGTACTTC
TRBJ1-5 - - TRBV7-5 CISVPEARTGSNQPQHF -
TRBJ2-5 many - TRBV12-3/TRBV12-4 CASRPGVAETQYF TGTGCCAGCAGGCCAGGAGTAGCGGAGACCCAGTACTTC